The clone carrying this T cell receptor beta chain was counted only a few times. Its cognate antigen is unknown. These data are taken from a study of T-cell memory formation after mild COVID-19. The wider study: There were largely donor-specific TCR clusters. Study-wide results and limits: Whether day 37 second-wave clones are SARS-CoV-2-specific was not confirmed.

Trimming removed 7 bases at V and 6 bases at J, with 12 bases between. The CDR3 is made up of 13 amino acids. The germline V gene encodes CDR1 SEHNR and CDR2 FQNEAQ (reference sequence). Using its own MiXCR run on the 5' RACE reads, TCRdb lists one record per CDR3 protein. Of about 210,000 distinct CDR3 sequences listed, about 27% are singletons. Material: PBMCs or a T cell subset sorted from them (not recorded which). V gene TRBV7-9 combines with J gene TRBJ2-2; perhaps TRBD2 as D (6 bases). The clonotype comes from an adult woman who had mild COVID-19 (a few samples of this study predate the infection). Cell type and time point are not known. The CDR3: CASTLGGSGELFF. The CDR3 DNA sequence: TGTGCCAGCACCCTCGGAGGGTCCGGGGAGCTGTTTTTT.